The present T cell receptor beta chain was sequenced within a study of blood T cells in healthy people across ages. The CDR3 is 20 residues long. V shed 2 bases and J 6 bases; nucleotides not matched to a gene: 17. This clonotype was seen a few times. Then a second PCR, running about 6 to 11 cycles, was carried out with a sample-barcoded 5' primer and a J-beta primer mix. TCRdb passed the 5' RACE reads through MiXCR, listing each CDR3 protein once. Of over a million distinct CDR3 sequences listed, roughly two fifths are singletons. Sequencing was done on a sample of blood. This sequence originates from a young woman in good health. The chain uses TRBV12-3 or TRBV12-4 and TRBJ1-5; 12 bases agree with TRBD1. In nucleotides, the CDR3 is TGTGCCAGCAGTTTAAACCCCATTCTCTCCCGGGACAGGGGGCGTCAGCCCCAGCATTTT. Its translation: CASSLNPILSRDRGRQPQHF.